This T cell receptor (beta chain) appears in the sequencing data of a study of blood T cell repertoires in COVID-19. Study information: Samples representing acute and convalescent COVID-19 were sourced from the United States, Italy and Spain. In each case, the material was cDNA or gDNA derived from T cells, B-cell-depleted T cells, or PBMCs.

How the authors handled the data: For nucleated cells, counts were estimated from reference gene primer amplification. Data came from immunoSEQ multiplex PCR; TCRdb stores just in-frame clones and leaves some out. V and J calls and clone size are given by that table; D and trimming were obtained from the DNA. The sample has roughly 91,000 clones; 84% are singletons. From germline, CDR1 is SGHTA and CDR2 FQGNSA. Germline trimming cut 1 base from V and 8 bases from J; bases unmatched to any gene: 6. The CDR3 extends over 16 amino acids. The chain is built from TRBV7-2 and TRBJ2-1, with 12 positions matching TRBD2. The material sequenced was peripheral blood. This clonotype originated in a man between 65 and 85 years old with active or convalescent COVID-19. CDR3 protein: CASSLDLAGGRDEQFF. In nucleotides, the CDR3 is TGTGCCAGCAGCTTAGATCTAGCGGGGGGGCGAGATGAGCAGTTCTTC.